The entry that follows covers one T cell receptor beta chain sequence. Which antigen it targets is not known. No base quality values were provided; no much bigger clone lies one nucleotide off. This record comes from a study of blood T cell repertoires in COVID-19 (TCRdb year 2020). For the wider study: Samples from collaborators originated in the United States, Italy and Spain and spanned both the acute and convalescent phases of COVID-19. The prospective study material was composed of cDNA or gDNA derived from T cells, B-cell-depleted T cells, or PBMCs. The dataset comprised deeply sampled blood TCRbeta repertoires from subjects exposed to, actively infected with, or recovered from COVID-19. The repertoires were released in a freely available public database meant as a resource for research on the immune response to SARS-CoV-2. The samples were drawn from two sources: the first 160 participants of the ongoing ImmuneRACE study, and some 1,300 subjects contributed by 6 global collaborators. The sample metadata nearly always contained a de-identified subject ID, COVID-19 status, age in years and sex. Where available, HLA class I and class II types were taken from metadata supplied by the sample provider and were not determined by assay-based typing.

Whole blood was collected in K2EDTA tubes by collaborating institutions according to the institutions' own protocols. For TCRbeta analysis, collaborator samples were shipped as frozen whole blood, as isolated PBMCs, or as DNA extracted from either sample type. What the authors observed across the whole study: The quantity of clinical and demographic metadata differed by source and by participant and was supplied without curation.

Counted from cysteine to phenylalanine, this CDR3 has 14 amino acids. Only the CDR3 portion is preserved as DNA: 42 bases, with reading frame beginning at the first base. CDR1 MNHEY and CDR2 SMNVEV are derived from the germline V gene (reference sequence). V lost 3 bases and J lost 10 bases; the stretch between them is 13 bases long. The immunoSEQ Assay, a bias-controlled multiplex PCR, was used to amplify TCRbeta CDR3 regions from genomic DNA. The study's own analysis went as follows. The number of nucleated cells in each sample was estimated by amplification of reference gene primers within the assay. Sequence reads were collapsed and filtered to measure the absolute abundance of every unique TCRbeta CDR3 rearrangement. Productive Simpson clonality was computed per sample as the square root of Simpson's diversity index over productive rearrangements. TCRdb obtained this table from immuneACCESS and retained in-frame rearrangements with V and J assigned. These tables miss some clones; where compared with another copy, unresolved V genes account for less than half of the shortfall, and the remainder is unexplained. Clone size and the V and J calls come from that table; the DNA yielded D and trimming. This sample holds some 250,000 clones; about 87% were observed only once. Of the sample, around 7.3% is held by the ten largest clones.

The clonotype was recovered from a woman between 70 and 85 years old with active or convalescent COVID-19. The sequenced material came from peripheral blood. The sequence joins TRBV27 to TRBJ1-6, and possibly TRBD1, on 6 matching bases. The CDR3: CASSFVQGDSPLHF. The DNA reads TGTGCCAGCAGTTTTGTACAGGGAGACTCACCCCTCCACTTT.